The sequence of this T cell receptor beta chain was determined in a study of cytomegalovirus exposure and HLA in healthy donors. The PCR ran on 60 Vbeta and 13 Jbeta primers. Generated by immunoSEQ multiplex PCR, the TCRdb table keeps only in-frame clones and is missing some. The repertoire consists of 85,000 to 90,000 clones, with approximately 79% occurring once and the leading ten covering approximately 3%. Overall study findings and caveats: Segments of the TCR beta V type were, in most cases, productive about 90% or about 30% of the time in an earlier analysis. Some segments of the V type, notably TRBV6-2 and TRBV6-3, were excluded as indistinguishable. A highly shared variant cluster was judged a likely technical artifact.

With respect to this clone: Its matching antigen is unknown.

Per the germline V gene, CDR1 is KGHSH and CDR2 is LQKENI. The junction had 10 bases not matched to a gene; V was cut back by 2 bases and J by 4 bases. The length of the CDR3 is 17 residues. At sampling all donors were nominally healthy, likely with unrecorded immune exposures. The sample was PBMCs. The chain joins TRBV18 to TRBJ2-5; 10 bases fit TRBD1. The sequence was collected from a man aged 30 to 39 in good health and CMV-seronegative. The CDR3 loop reads CASSPYVGQGVGETQYF. Here the CDR3 DNA reads TGTGCCAGCTCACCATACGTAGGACAGGGGGTAGGAGAGACCCAGTACTTC.